The T cell receptor (beta chain) under discussion was sequenced for a study of cytomegalovirus exposure and HLA in healthy donors. Study-level findings and limits: Sequencing likely caused a cluster of highly shared sequence variants. Later genetic work tied a missense DCLRE1C variant to beta-chain V and J trimming.

Details on this clone: Its target is not known.

The V gene's germline CDR1 is PRHDT and CDR2 FYEKMQ (reference sequence). The CDR3 extends over 17 amino acids. Trimming shortened V by 3 bases and J by 0 bases, and 15 bases separated the two germline ends. Amplification used 60 Vbeta primers and 13 Jbeta primers. Assay used: immunoSEQ multiplex PCR; TCRdb lists only in-frame clones, some missing. The top ten hold 5.5% to 8.5% of the sample, which has 74,000 or so clones, 75% seen once. The receptor was derived from a woman aged 40 to 55 in good health and CMV-seronegative. Sequenced: PBMCs. The chain combines TRBV13 with TRBJ1-3, with a weak D call TRBD1 (5 bases). CDR3 sequence reads: CASSFGDSFDSGNTIYF. For the CDR3, the DNA is TGTGCCAGCAGCTTTGGGGACTCCTTTGACTCTGGAAACACCATATATTTT.